The clone carrying this T cell receptor beta chain was counted between two and nine times. This sample was taken from a study of PD-1 blockade in classical Hodgkin lymphoma. Time point indicated: cycle 4 day 1 (C4D1), after 5 to 7 weeks of nivolumab. All patients relapsed after autologous stem cell transplantation, and brentuximab vedotin exposure varied. Only in-frame clones appear in the TCRdb table, and some are missing; sequencing was by immunoSEQ multiplex PCR. The table records around 20,000 clones, 80% of them present only once. The CDR3 runs to 16 residues. Trimming stripped 3 bases from V and 5 bases from J, with 19 bases between. In germline, CDR1 is SNHLY, CDR2 FYNNEI.

Material: peripheral blood mononuclear cells (PBMCs), obtained before the fourth cycle of nivolumab. V and J are TRBV2 and TRBJ1-2; D may be TRBD1 (5 bases). The receptor comes from a human donor with classical Hodgkin lymphoma. The CDR3, as DNA: TGTGCCAGCAGTGAGGGACGTTCCCGTAATCATTATGGCTACACCTTC. Translation gives CASSEGRSRNHYGYTF.